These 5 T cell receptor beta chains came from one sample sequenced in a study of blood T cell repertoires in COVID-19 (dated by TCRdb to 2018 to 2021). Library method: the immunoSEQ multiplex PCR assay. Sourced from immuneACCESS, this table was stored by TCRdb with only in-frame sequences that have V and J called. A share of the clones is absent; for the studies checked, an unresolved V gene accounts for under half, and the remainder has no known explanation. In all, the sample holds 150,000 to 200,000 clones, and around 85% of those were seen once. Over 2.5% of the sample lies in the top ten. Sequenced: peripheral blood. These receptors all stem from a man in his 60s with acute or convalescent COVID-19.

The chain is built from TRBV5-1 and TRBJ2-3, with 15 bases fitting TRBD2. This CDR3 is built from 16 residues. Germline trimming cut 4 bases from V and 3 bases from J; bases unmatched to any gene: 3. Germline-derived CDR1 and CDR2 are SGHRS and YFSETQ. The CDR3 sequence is CASSHGLAGGTDTQYF. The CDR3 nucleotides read TGCGCCAGCAGCCACGGACTAGCGGGGGGGACAGATACGCAGTATTTT.

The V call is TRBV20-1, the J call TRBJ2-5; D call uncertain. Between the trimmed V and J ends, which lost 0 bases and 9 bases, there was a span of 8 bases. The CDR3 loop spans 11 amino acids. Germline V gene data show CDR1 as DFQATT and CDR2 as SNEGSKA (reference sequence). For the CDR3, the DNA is TGCAGTGCTAGAGATCGTTTTTCCCAGTACTTC. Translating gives CSARDRFSQYF.

The CDR3 here is CASSQVSGNYEQYF. DNA of the CDR3: TGCGCCAGCAGCCAAGTCTCGGGGAACTACGAGCAGTACTTC. The V call is TRBV4-1, the J call TRBJ2-7, with D possibly matching TRBD2 (5 bases). Germline lookup yields CDR1 MGHRA and CDR2 YSYEKL. Between the trimmed V and J ends, which lost 1 base and 3 bases, there was a span of 10 bases. The CDR3 runs 14 residues.

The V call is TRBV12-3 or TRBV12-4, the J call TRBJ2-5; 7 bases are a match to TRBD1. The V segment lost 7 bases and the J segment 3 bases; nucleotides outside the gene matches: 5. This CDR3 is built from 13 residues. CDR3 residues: CASNLQGKETQYF. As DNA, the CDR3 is TGTGCCAGCAATCTACAGGGGAAAGAGACCCAGTACTTC.

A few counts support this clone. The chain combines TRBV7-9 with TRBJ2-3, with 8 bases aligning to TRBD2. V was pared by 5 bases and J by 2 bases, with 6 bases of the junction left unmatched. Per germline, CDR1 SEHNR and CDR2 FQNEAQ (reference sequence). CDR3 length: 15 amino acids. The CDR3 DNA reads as TGTGCCAGCAGCCCCGGACTAGCATTCACAGATACGCAGTATTTT. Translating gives CASSPGLAFTDTQYF.